A selection of T cell receptor beta chains follows, all from one sample in a study of beta chain features in type 1 diabetes. The table came from immunoSEQ multiplex PCR; TCRdb's copy has only in-frame clones and leaves some out. The table shows 150,000 to 190,000 clones, with over 7.5% occurring only once. Sequencing was carried out using central memory CD4+ T cells from blood. These receptors all come from a man aged 18 to 35 in good health. CDR3s include the opening cysteine and the closing phenylalanine or tryptophan. Fields, in order: clone size, J gene, V gene, D gene, CDR3 DNA, CDR3 protein. The D gene is left open where the match is weak. Where a row states a size, it is once, few, many or the class of an expanded clone; other rows omit it.

clone size: .
J gene: TRBJ2-5
V gene: TRBV6-5
D gene: TRBD1
CDR3 DNA: TGTGCCAGCAGTTACATCGGGACAGGGCTTGAGACCCAGTACTTC
CDR3 protein: CASSYIGTGLETQYF

clone size: many
J gene: TRBJ1-1
V gene: TRBV7-9
D gene: .
CDR3 DNA: TGTGCCAGCATCGGAAGGGCGGGGAGCGGCCAGAACACTGAAGCTTTCTTT
CDR3 protein: CASIGRAGSGQNTEAFF

clone size: .
J gene: TRBJ1-2
V gene: TRBV4-2
D gene: TRBD1
CDR3 DNA: TGTGCCAGCAGTTGGGACAGGGAGTCATGGTATGGCTACACCTTC
CDR3 protein: CASSWDRESWYGYTF

clone size: .
J gene: TRBJ2-5
V gene: TRBV7-2
D gene: TRBD2
CDR3 DNA: TGTGCCAGCAGCACCGGGACTAGCGGGAGGGCCATTCGGGGGACCCAGTACTTC
CDR3 protein: CASSTGTSGRAIRGTQYF

clone size: many
J gene: TRBJ1-2
V gene: TRBV4-3
D gene: .
CDR3 DNA: TGCGCCAGCAGCCAAGTCCAGGGTAGGGACTATGGCTACACCTTC
CDR3 protein: CASSQVQGRDYGYTF

clone size: .
J gene: TRBJ2-7
V gene: TRBV15
D gene: .
CDR3 DNA: TGTGCCACCAGCGGCAGGGGAACCTACGAGCAGTACTTC
CDR3 protein: CATSGRGTYEQYF

clone size: .
J gene: TRBJ1-5
V gene: TRBV6-4
D gene: .
CDR3 DNA: TGTGCCAGCAGTGAGGTGGGGACATACTGTCAGCCCCAGCATTTT
CDR3 protein: CASSEVGTYCQPQHF

clone size: .
J gene: TRBJ2-3
V gene: TRBV9
D gene: .
CDR3 DNA: TGTGCCAGCAGCGTAGCTGCCGGGACTAGCACAGATACGCAGTATTTT
CDR3 protein: CASSVAAGTSTDTQYF

clone size: .
J gene: TRBJ2-3
V gene: TRBV6-4
D gene: .
CDR3 DNA: TGTGCCAGCAGTGATGAGTTCGGCACAGATACGCAGTATTTT
CDR3 protein: CASSDEFGTDTQYF

clone size: .
J gene: TRBJ2-2
V gene: TRBV11-2
D gene: .
CDR3 DNA: TGTGCCAGCAGCTGGATCACAGGGAACCCAACCGGGGAGCTGTTTTTT
CDR3 protein: CASSWITGNPTGELFF

clone size: few
J gene: TRBJ2-1
V gene: TRBV19
D gene: .
CDR3 DNA: TGTGCCAGCTACGATGGGGGGGCTGATGGCAATGAGCAGTTCTTC
CDR3 protein: CASYDGGADGNEQFF

clone size: .
J gene: TRBJ1-6
V gene: TRBV18
D gene: TRBD1
CDR3 DNA: TGTGCCAGCTCACTCGCGCAACCGGGACAGGGAACTTCACCCCTCCACTTT
CDR3 protein: CASSLAQPGQGTSPLHF

clone size: once
J gene: TRBJ1-5
V gene: TRBV5-4
D gene: .
CDR3 DNA: TGTTTCTACGGGGGGGACTGGAGGAGCAATCAGCCCCAGCATTTT
CDR3 protein: CFYGGDWRSNQPQHF

clone size: few
J gene: TRBJ1-4
V gene: TRBV11-2
D gene: TRBD1
CDR3 DNA: TGTGCCAGCAGCTTCACCGGGACAGTAGGGGAAAAACTGTTTTTT
CDR3 protein: CASSFTGTVGEKLFF

clone size: few
J gene: TRBJ1-2
V gene: TRBV7-2
D gene: TRBD1
CDR3 DNA: TGTGCCAGCAGCGGGGACAGGAGCAGCTATGGCTACACCTTC
CDR3 protein: CASSGDRSSYGYTF

clone size: .
J gene: TRBJ2-1
V gene: TRBV11-1
D gene: .
CDR3 DNA: TGTGCCAGCAGCTTTCCGACGGGCTCCTACAATGAGCAGTTCTTC
CDR3 protein: CASSFPTGSYNEQFF

clone size: .
J gene: TRBJ2-1
V gene: TRBV19
D gene: TRBD2
CDR3 DNA: TGTGCCAGTAGTCCGACTAGCGGGAGGGCCGCGATTAACAATGAGCAGTTCTTC
CDR3 protein: CASSPTSGRAAINNEQFF

clone size: many
J gene: TRBJ1-2
V gene: TRBV7-2
D gene: .
CDR3 DNA: TGTGCCAGCAGCTCATCCCGGCGCGGGGAGGGCTACACCTTC
CDR3 protein: CASSSSRRGEGYTF

clone size: .
J gene: TRBJ2-7
V gene: TRBV12-2
D gene: .
CDR3 DNA: TGTGCAAGTCGCTTAGCTCATCGGAGACTAGCGGGGGACTACGAGCAGTACTTC
CDR3 protein: CASRLAHRRLAGDYEQYF

clone size: many
J gene: TRBJ1-2
V gene: TRBV6-5
D gene: .
CDR3 DNA: TGTGCCAGCCATACCGTCGGGGGTGGCTACACCTTC
CDR3 protein: CASHTVGGGYTF

clone size: few
J gene: TRBJ2-7
V gene: TRBV19
D gene: TRBD2
CDR3 DNA: TGTGCCAGTAGTATAGCTAGCGGGGGGCTCTACGAGCAGTACTTC
CDR3 protein: CASSIASGGLYEQYF

clone size: .
J gene: TRBJ2-2
V gene: TRBV30
D gene: .
CDR3 DNA: TGTGCCTGGAGGGGTTCCGGCAGGGTGGAAACCGGGGAGCTGTTTTTT
CDR3 protein: CAWRGSGRVETGELFF

clone size: .
J gene: TRBJ1-1
V gene: TRBV28
D gene: TRBD1
CDR3 DNA: TGTGCCAGCAGTCGCCCAGGGGGCAGGGAAGCTTTCTTT
CDR3 protein: CASSRPGGREAFF

clone size: .
J gene: TRBJ2-1
V gene: TRBV5-4
D gene: .
CDR3 DNA: TGTGCCAGCAGCTTGATAGGGGGTCTCTCCTACAATGAGCAGTTCTTC
CDR3 protein: CASSLIGGLSYNEQFF

clone size: .
J gene: TRBJ1-2
V gene: TRBV6-6
D gene: .
CDR3 DNA: TGTGCCAGCAGCCCCCTAAGGCCCGGGGACTATGGCTACACCTTC
CDR3 protein: CASSPLRPGDYGYTF

clone size: .
J gene: TRBJ1-5
V gene: TRBV7-8
D gene: .
CDR3 DNA: .
CDR3 protein: CASSPTLGIRGNQPQHF

clone size: .
J gene: TRBJ1-5
V gene: TRBV2
D gene: .
CDR3 DNA: TGTGCCAGCACACCTAGGGGGGGGAATCAGCCCCAGCATTTT
CDR3 protein: CASTPRGGNQPQHF

clone size: many
J gene: TRBJ1-2
V gene: TRBV28
D gene: .
CDR3 DNA: TGTGCCAGCTCAGGTTCGAATAACTATGGCTACACCTTC
CDR3 protein: CASSGSNNYGYTF

clone size: few
J gene: TRBJ2-3
V gene: TRBV30
D gene: .
CDR3 DNA: TGTGCCTGGGGGCCTGGGGATACGCAGTATTTT
CDR3 protein: CAWGPGDTQYF

clone size: .
J gene: TRBJ2-3
V gene: TRBV7-6
D gene: .
CDR3 DNA: TGTGCCAGCAGCTCTGACATGGGAGGCACAGATACGCAGTATTTT
CDR3 protein: CASSSDMGGTDTQYF

clone size: few
J gene: TRBJ2-3
V gene: TRBV14
D gene: TRBD2
CDR3 DNA: TGTGCCAGCAGCCCCCGAGTAGCTAGCGGGATTACAGATACGCAGTATTTT
CDR3 protein: CASSPRVASGITDTQYF

clone size: many
J gene: TRBJ2-7
V gene: TRBV5-4
D gene: .
CDR3 DNA: TGTGCCAGCAGCTTGGCCCCCTTTGCGGGTTCCTACGAGCAGTACTTC
CDR3 protein: CASSLAPFAGSYEQYF

clone size: few
J gene: TRBJ1-5
V gene: TRBV7-9
D gene: TRBD1
CDR3 DNA: TGTGCCAGCAGCTCCTCAGGGGGCCGCAATCAGCCCCAGCATTTT
CDR3 protein: CASSSSGGRNQPQHF

clone size: .
J gene: TRBJ1-5
V gene: TRBV15
D gene: .
CDR3 DNA: TGTGCCACCAGCGGCGGCCGGGAACAGTCCAATCAGCCCCAGCATTTT
CDR3 protein: CATSGGREQSNQPQHF

clone size: few
J gene: TRBJ1-2
V gene: TRBV18
D gene: .
CDR3 DNA: TGTGCCAGCTGTGGACAGACGAACTATGGCTACACCTTC
CDR3 protein: CASCGQTNYGYTF

clone size: .
J gene: TRBJ2-3
V gene: TRBV5-1
D gene: TRBD2
CDR3 DNA: TGCGCCAGCAGCCCAGGACTAGCGGGGGTTACGCAGTATTTT
CDR3 protein: CASSPGLAGVTQYF

clone size: few
J gene: TRBJ1-2
V gene: TRBV9
D gene: .
CDR3 DNA: TGTGCCAGCAGCCATTCACTAGCCCAGGAATATGGCTACACCTTC
CDR3 protein: CASSHSLAQEYGYTF

clone size: .
J gene: TRBJ1-1
V gene: TRBV27
D gene: TRBD1
CDR3 DNA: TGTGCCAGCAGAACAGGGGTATCAGCTGAAGCTTTCTTT
CDR3 protein: CASRTGVSAEAFF

clone size: .
J gene: TRBJ1-2
V gene: TRBV19
D gene: TRBD1
CDR3 DNA: TGTGCCAGTAGTATTGGGGACAGTAACTATGGCTACACCTTC
CDR3 protein: CASSIGDSNYGYTF

clone size: .
J gene: TRBJ2-4
V gene: TRBV7-9
D gene: .
CDR3 DNA: TGTGCCAGCAGCCCAAGCCGGCTACAGAAAAACATTCAGTACTTC
CDR3 protein: CASSPSRLQKNIQYF

clone size: many
J gene: TRBJ2-1
V gene: TRBV30
D gene: TRBD2
CDR3 DNA: TGTGCCTGGAGTCTTAGCGGGAGTCTAGGGGATGAGCAGTTCTTC
CDR3 protein: CAWSLSGSLGDEQFF

clone size: few
J gene: TRBJ2-7
V gene: TRBV7-2
D gene: .
CDR3 DNA: TGTGCCAGCAGCGTGGTGCAGGAGGCCCACGAGCAGTACTTC
CDR3 protein: CASSVVQEAHEQYF